This passage covers 26 T cell receptor beta chains from one sample sequenced in a study of blood T cells in healthy people across ages. For the second PCR, which ran for about 6 to 11 cycles, a sample-barcoded 5' primer and a J-beta primer mix were used. TCRdb used MiXCR to reprocess the 5' RACE reads, holding one entry per CDR3 protein. The repertoire holds about a million distinct CDR3 sequences, with about 53% as singletons. Sequencing used blood. The receptors come from a woman aged 60-75 years in good health.

V and J are TRBV30 and TRBJ2-3, with a weak D call TRBD1 (5 bases). Germline CDR1 reads GTSNPN; CDR2 reads SVGIG (reference sequence). Trimming stripped 2 bases from V and 4 bases from J, with 10 bases between. The CDR3 runs to 13 residues. CDR3 residues: CAWSPRVADTQYF. CDR3 nucleotide sequence: TGTGCCTGGAGTCCCAGGGTAGCAGATACGCAGTATTTT.

This clonotype showed up just a few times. The chain's CDR3 is CASSLTGSGNTIYF. CDR3 DNA sequence: TGTGCCAGCAGTTTAACCGGGTCTGGAAACACCATATATTTT. The gene calls are TRBV12-3 or TRBV12-4 and TRBJ1-3; unclear D gene. Trimming removed 2 bases from V and 1 base from J, with 6 bases in between. This CDR3 has 14 amino acids.

This chain connects TRBV12-3 or TRBV12-4 to TRBJ2-5; TRBD1 is a possible D gene (6 bases). V dropped 5 bases and J dropped 7 bases, with 17 bases sitting between them. The CDR3 runs 14 residues. The CDR3 sequence is CASSVTRGIGTQYF. DNA of the CDR3: TGTGCCAGCAGTGTAACGAGGGGGATCGGGACCCAGTACTTC.

This clonotype was observed a few times. CDR3 sequence (DNA): TGTGCCACCAGTGAACCTCCGGGAGGGGGATTAGAGACCCAGTACTTC. Protein product: CATSEPPGGGLETQYF. V is TRBV24-1 and J is TRBJ2-5, with 8 bases matching TRBD2. Germline V CDR1 and CDR2: KGHDR, SFDVKD. J was trimmed by 4 bases and V by 4 bases; bases with no gene match: 10. CDR3 length: 16 amino acids.

In this sample, this clonotype turned up once. The rearrangement joins TRBV5-1 to TRBJ2-5; 7 positions agree with TRBD2. After removal of 2 bases from V and 0 bases from J, the junction contained 7 bases not matched to a gene. This CDR3 has 16 amino acids. Per germline, CDR1 SGHRS and CDR2 YFSETQ. The CDR3 DNA reads as TGCGCCAGCAGCTTAGGCCTAGCGGTAAACCAAGAGACCCAGTACTTC. Translated: CASSLGLAVNQETQYF.

The chain employs TRBV6-2 or TRBV6-3 and TRBJ2-7; 13 bases align to TRBD2. CDR3 length equals 17 residues. Losses at the gene ends were 4 bases for V and 4 bases for J; bases not matched to a gene: 10. Germline V gene sequence: CDR1 MNHEY, CDR2 SVGEGT. CDR3 protein: CASSLIRTSGSSYEQYF. Here the CDR3 DNA reads TGTGCCAGCAGTTTAATTCGGACTAGCGGGAGTTCTTACGAGCAGTACTTC.

The rearrangement uses TRBV20-1 and TRBJ2-5; tentatively, D is TRBD2 (7 bases). V was shortened by 3 bases and J by 5 bases, with 22 bases between the two germline ends. Germline V gene lookup returns CDR1 DFQATT and CDR2 SNEGSKA (reference sequence). The CDR3 extends over 16 amino acids. CDR3: CSARTNNPGGLETQYF. The DNA for the CDR3 is TGCAGTGCTAGGACCAATAACCCGGGGGGCCTGGAGACCCAGTACTTC.

The V call is TRBV2, the J call TRBJ2-1, with 10 positions matching TRBD1. V dropped 6 bases and J dropped 7; count of bases not matched to a gene: 6. CDR1 SNHLY and CDR2 FYNNEI come from the germline V gene. CDR3 length: 14 amino acids. CDR3 amino acids: CASSMGQGKNEQFF. Here the CDR3 DNA reads TGTGCCAGCAGCATGGGACAGGGGAAAAATGAGCAGTTCTTC.

This chain uses TRBV14 with TRBJ1-1; D is uncertain. Germline CDR1 is SGHDN and CDR2 is FVKESK. The CDR3 length is 15 residues. The V and J ends lost 2 bases and 6 bases respectively, with 16 bases between them. The CDR3 region has the DNA TGTGCCAGCAGCCAAAATCGTGCGACACCTTCTGAAGCTTTCTTT. Its translation is CASSQNRATPSEAFF.

Concerning this clonotype itself: At one boundary the junction diverges from the germline segment, which might be a read error. V gene TRBV5-1 combines with J gene TRBJ2-7, with 9 nucleotides matching TRBD2. CDR1 is SGHRS, CDR2 YFSETQ, per germline. CDR3 length: 17 amino acids. The CDR3 spells CAGSPLAPNSGSYEQYF. The CDR3 DNA reads as TGCGCCGGCAGCCCATTAGCCCCGAATAGCGGGAGCTACGAGCAGTACTTC.

This clonotype came up many times. This chain joins TRBV11-2 and TRBJ2-5; D is ambiguous. CDR1 is SGHAT and CDR2 is FQNNGV in the germline V gene. The V end was cut by 5 bases, the J end by 4 bases, with 5 bases between. This CDR3 spans 11 amino acids. For the CDR3, the DNA is TGTGCCAGCAGCAGGGCAGAGACCCAGTACTTC. As protein: CASSRAETQYF.

The chain uses TRBV4-3 and TRBJ2-3, with 10 bases aligning to TRBD1. Trimming took 0 bases from V and 4 from J; bases not matched to a gene: 7. The germline V gene encodes CDR1 LGHNA and CDR2 YSLEER. The CDR3 is made up of 17 amino acids. This chain's CDR3 is CASSQDTTGGLADTQYF. CDR3 in DNA: TGCGCCAGCAGCCAAGATACGACAGGGGGCCTCGCAGATACGCAGTATTTT.

To note about this clonotype: A much larger clone lies a single base off, so this may be a read error. The chain joins TRBV7-9 to TRBJ2-3; 9 nucleotides line up with TRBD2. The CDR3 totals 15 residues. From germline, CDR1 is SEHNR and CDR2 FQNEAQ (reference sequence). The CDR3 nucleotides are TGTGCCGGCAGACTTAGCGGGGGTGGAGCAGATACGCAGTATTTT. This translates into CAGRLSGGGADTQYF. Based on the CDR3 plus reference TRBV7-9 and TRBJ2-3, the full variable domain is DTGVSQNPRHKITKRGQNVTFRCDPISEHNRLYWYRQTLGQGPEFLTYFQNEAQLEKSRLLSDRFSAERPKGSFSTLEIQRTEQGDSAMYLCAGRLSGGGADTQYFGPGTRLTVL.

CDR3: CASSGGTWGYTF. CDR3 in DNA: TGTGCCAGCAGTGGGGGGACTTGGGGCTACACCTTC. The V and J genes are TRBV28 and TRBJ1-2; D possibly corresponds to TRBD1 (5 bases). Germline CDR1 reads MDHEN; CDR2 reads SYDVKM. V was clipped by 5 bases and J by 8 bases, with 12 bases between them. The CDR3 spans 12 residues.

V and J are TRBV20-1 and TRBJ1-5, with 8 bases lining up with TRBD1. With 2 bases clipped from V and 4 bases from J, the junction kept 7 bases outside the gene matches. Germline V gives CDR1 DFQATT, CDR2 SNEGSKA (reference sequence). This CDR3 region has 15 residues. CDR3 DNA: TGCAGTGCTAGAACCCCAGGGGGCCAGAATCAGCCCCAGCATTTT. It translates to CSARTPGGQNQPQHF.

The chain has TRBV20-1 and TRBJ1-4; the match to TRBD1 covers 11 bases. CDR3 length equals 15 residues. Germline CDR1 DFQATT, CDR2 SNEGSKA (reference sequence). Trimming at V came to 6 bases and at J to 8 bases, leaving 11 bases not matched to a gene. CDR3 protein: CSAGPRTGGLEKLFF. CDR3 sequence (DNA): TGCAGTGCCGGTCCCCGGACAGGGGGCTTAGAAAAACTGTTTTTT.

The chain is built from TRBV29-1 and TRBJ1-1; no clear D. The CDR3 covers 13 residues. Deletions cut 5 bases from V and 0 bases from J, with 10 bases between. CDR1 is SQVTM and CDR2 is ANQGSEA in the germline V gene. CDR3 sequence (DNA): TGCAGCGTTTCCTCAAACATGAACACTGAAGCTTTCTTT. Amino acids: CSVSSNMNTEAFF.

A few counts support this clonotype. The chain joins TRBV28 to TRBJ2-4; D unresolved. CDR3 size: 16 residues. Trimming pared 5 bases from V and 2 bases from J, leaving 16 bases between. Germline lookup yields CDR1 MDHEN and CDR2 SYDVKM. The DNA of the CDR3 is TGTGCCAGCAGTGCGCCGGCAGAACTTACCAAAAACATTCAGTACTTC. Its protein is CASSAPAELTKNIQYF.

This clonotype was seen a single time. The chain links TRBV6-5 to TRBJ2-7, with D hard to call. This CDR3 comprises 16 residues. Trimming took off 2 bases at V and 7 bases at J, with 21 bases between the two ends. CDR1 is MNHEY and CDR2 is SVGAGI in the germline V gene. The CDR3 is CASSYDGLYSYNEQYF. The CDR3 nucleotides read TGTGCCAGCAGTTACGATGGTCTCTACTCCTACAATGAGCAGTACTTC.

The genes are TRBV28 and TRBJ2-1; perhaps TRBD1 as D (5 bases). This CDR3 is built from 16 residues. Trimming removed 2 bases from V and 7 bases from J, with 18 bases in between. CDR1 MDHEN and CDR2 SYDVKM come from the germline V gene. The CDR3 here is CASSLGAAPGQNEQFF. DNA of the CDR3: TGTGCCAGCAGTTTAGGTGCCGCTCCAGGACAAAATGAGCAGTTCTTC.

The chain links TRBV19 to TRBJ2-1; D is unresolved. The CDR3 spans 15 residues. V shed 3 bases and J shed 10 bases, with 19 bases lying between them. Germline-derived CDR1 and CDR2 are LNHDA and SQIVND (reference sequence). CDR3 amino acids: CASSIAPGWPEEQFF. The CDR3, as DNA: TGTGCCAGTAGTATCGCCCCAGGATGGCCAGAGGAGCAGTTCTTC.

The genes are TRBV14 and TRBJ2-3, with D hard to call. The CDR3 is 14 residues long. Germline CDR1 is SGHDN and CDR2 is FVKESK. The V end was cut by 1 base, the J end by 4 bases, with 9 bases between. CDR3 nucleotides: TGTGCCAGCAGCCAAGGGACGGATTCAGATACGCAGTATTTT. As protein: CASSQGTDSDTQYF.

This clonotype has just one count. The V gene is TRBV25-1, the J gene TRBJ2-7; the D gene is possibly TRBD1 (6 bases). This CDR3 is 12 amino acids long. V was clipped by 6 bases and J by 3 bases, with 9 bases between them. Germline CDR1 MGHDK, CDR2 SYGVNS. In DNA form, the CDR3 reads TGTGCCAGCAGGGGACACTTCTACGAGCAGTACTTC. Protein: CASRGHFYEQYF.

V usage is TRBV24-1 and J usage is TRBJ2-1; TRBD1 matches 9 bases. The trim removed 2 bases at V and 4 bases at J, leaving 5 bases unmatched. Looked up from germline, CDR1 is KGHDR and CDR2 is SFDVKD. The CDR3 totals 16 residues. Here the CDR3 reads CATSDWDRVNYNEQFF. The CDR3 coding sequence is TGTGCCACCAGTGATTGGGACAGGGTGAATTACAATGAGCAGTTCTTC.

The J gene is TRBJ2-1, the V gene TRBV9; 8 bases align to TRBD2. This CDR3 contains 15 residues. CDR1 and CDR2 from the germline V gene are SGDLS and YYNGEE. V shed 4 bases, J shed 6 bases, and the junction held 9 bases outside the gene matches. CDR3 region: CASSPPGRAVNEQFF. The CDR3 bases are TGTGCCAGCAGCCCCCCCGGGAGGGCCGTCAATGAGCAGTTCTTC.

This clonotype was found a few times. V is TRBV10-3 and J is TRBJ2-5, with a possible D match to TRBD1 (6 bases). Trimming removed 6 bases at V and 7 bases at J, with 18 bases between. CDR1 is ENHRY, CDR2 SYGVKD, per germline. The CDR3 loop spans 14 amino acids. The CDR3 is CAIRDSSTLVTQYF. CDR3 DNA: TGTGCCATCAGGGACAGTAGTACCTTGGTGACCCAGTACTTC.